Listed here is a single T cell receptor (beta chain). TCRdb's table, derived via immunoSEQ multiplex PCR, lists solely in-frame clones and lacks some. The table includes about 22,000 clones, 91% detected once. The sample comes from a study of T cell changes during pregnancy in multiple sclerosis. CDR1 and CDR2 (germline): MNHEY, SMNVEV (reference sequence). CDR3 length: 15 amino acids. Trimming removed 3 bases from V and 7 bases from J, with 16 bases in between. This clonotype was obtained from a female donor in good health, enrolled as a control in a pregnancy study. The material was CD4+ T cells from peripheral blood mononuclear cells, obtained in the third trimester of pregnancy. The chain employs TRBV27 and TRBJ2-1; D is unclear. CDR3: CASSLLRSPGNEQFF. The CDR3 nucleotides read TGTGCCAGCAGTTTGTTGCGGTCCCCGGGTAATGAGCAGTTCTTC.